Listed below are T cell receptor beta chains from one sample, sequenced in a study of identical twins. One entry per CDR3 protein, called by TCRdb with MiXCR from the 5' RACE reads. This sample yields fewer than 650,000 distinct CDR3 sequences, of which around 7.5% are seen a single time; approximately 1.5% belongs to the top ten. In addition, the sample was reused for a study of yellow fever vaccine responses in identical twins.

Material: PBMCs. The receptors come from a woman aged 18 to 35 in good health. Each CDR3 is given with its conserved first and last residue. D genes are given only for firm matches. The listing skips clone size in some rows; elsewhere it reads once, few, many or a size class.

j_call | cdr3_length | d_call | clone_size | v_call | cdr3_nt | cdr3_aa
TRBJ2-5 | 12 | . | few | TRBV7-9 | TGTGCCAGAGAGTCGCCCCAGGAGACCCAGTACTTC | CARESPQETQYF
TRBJ2-1 | 17 | . | . | TRBV7-3 | TGTGCCAGCAGCCCCCCTCCCGGGACAAAGTCCTACAGTGAGCAGTTCTTC | CASSPPPGTKSYSEQFF
TRBJ1-3 | 15 | TRBD1 | few | TRBV7-6 | TGTGCCAGCAGCCCTGGACAGGCCGGCTCGAACACCATATATTTT | CASSPGQAGSNTIYF
TRBJ2-3 | 14 | . | few | TRBV10-3 | TGTGCCATCAGTCCTCAGGAGGGGGCAGATACGCAGTATTTT | CAISPQEGADTQYF
TRBJ2-1 | 15 | TRBD2 | many | TRBV7-8 | TGTGCCAGCAGCTTATTAGCGGGAGGTACGGATGAGCAGTTCTTC | CASSLLAGGTDEQFF
TRBJ2-5 | 15 | TRBD2 | few | TRBV7-2 | TGTGCCAGCAGTCAGCGGGGGGGCCCGATAGAGACCCAGTACTTC | CASSQRGGPIETQYF
TRBJ2-4 | 14 | . | few | TRBV21-1 | TGTGCCAGCAGAAGGGAGCAGAGCAAAAACATTCAGTACTTC | CASRREQSKNIQYF
TRBJ1-5 | 15 | . | few | TRBV2 | TGTGCCAGCAGGTTGGGTTCGTATAGCAATCAGCCCCAGCATTTT | CASRLGSYSNQPQHF
TRBJ2-5 | 17 | TRBD2 | . | TRBV4-1 | TGCGCCAGCAGCCTCCAAGTGTCTAGCGGGAGGGAAGAGACCCAGTACTTC | CASSLQVSSGREETQYF
TRBJ1-2 | 14 | . | few | TRBV28 | TGTGCCAGCAGTTTGGGGGGGGACCTTGGGGGCTACACCTTC | CASSLGGDLGGYTF
TRBJ2-7 | 11 | TRBD1 | . | TRBV10-2 | TGCGCCAGCAGTGCTTTGGACAGGTCGTACTTC | CASSALDRSYF
TRBJ2-2 | 17 | . | . | TRBV5-4 | TGTGCCAGCAGCTCCCGACAGCTTGCTTCGAACACCGGGGAGCTGTTTTTT | CASSSRQLASNTGELFF
TRBJ1-2 | 14 | TRBD1 | few | TRBV7-2 | TGTGCCAGCAGCCCTACACAGGGGAAAGTTGGCTACACCTTC | CASSPTQGKVGYTF
TRBJ1-6 | 13 | . | . | TRBV14 | TGTGCCAGCAGCCAACTACGATATTCACCCCTCCACTTT | CASSQLRYSPLHF
TRBJ2-3 | 13 | . | . | TRBV6-1 | TGTGCCAGCAGTCCCCCCCCCTCCGATACGCAGTATTTT | CASSPPPSDTQYF
TRBJ2-5 | 13 | . | . | TRBV12-3/TRBV12-4 | TGTGCCAGCAGCTCCGGACAGCTGGAGACCCAGTACTTC | CASSSGQLETQYF
TRBJ2-4 | 21 | TRBD2 | few | TRBV27 | TGTGCCAGCAGTTTATCCTTCGGGGGACTAGCGGGACCGGGGGCCAAAAACATTCAGTACTTC | CASSLSFGGLAGPGAKNIQYF